A single sample is the source of the 20 T cell receptor beta chains below, sequenced in a study of shared clonotypes between healthy human individuals. Clones were sequenced by immunoSEQ multiplex PCR, and TCRdb holds only the in-frame ones, with some missing. This sample has 950,000 to 1,100,000 clones, with 75% found just once. Material for sequencing was memory CD4+ T cells sorted from blood. Indicated subset: CD45RA-negative fraction. The receptors shown here come from a man aged 18 to 29 in good health.

In regard to this clone: The sample holds other DNA sequences that translate to the same CDR3. This chain uses TRBV7-6 with TRBJ2-3, with 8 nucleotides matching TRBD2. The ends lost 4 bases at V and 6 bases at J; junction bases unmatched: 6. The CDR3 length is 14 residues. Germline assignment: CDR1 SGHVS and CDR2 FNYEAQ. The CDR3 here is CASSSGRGTDTQYF. In DNA, the CDR3 is TGTGCCAGCAGCTCCGGGAGGGGGACGGATACGCAGTATTTT. The entire variable domain, with the rest obtained from reference TRBV7-6 and TRBJ2-3, is as follows: GAGVSQSPRYKVTKRGQDVALRCDPISGHVSLYWYRQALGQGPEFLTYFNYEAQQDKSGLPNDRFSAERPEGSISTLTIQRTEQRDSAMYRCASSSGRGTDTQYFGPGTRLTVL.

The chain combines TRBV29-1 with TRBJ1-2, with D possibly being TRBD1 (5 bases). This CDR3 is built from 17 residues. The V gene lost 7 bases and the J gene lost 1 base, with 25 bases spanning the gap. The germline CDR1 and CDR2 sequences are SQVTM and ANQGSEA. Written as DNA, the CDR3 is TGCAGCGCTGAGGGACTCCTGTTTACTGGATATAACTATGGCTACACCTTC. Encoded protein: CSAEGLLFTGYNYGYTF.

The V gene is TRBV4-1, the J gene TRBJ2-2, with 9 positions matching TRBD2. Germline CDR1 reads MGHRA; CDR2 reads YSYEKL. The CDR3 length is 17 residues. Trimming cost V 0 bases and J 1 base; bases outside gene matches: 3. The CDR3 region is CASSQEQTSGNTGELFF. The CDR3 DNA reads TGCGCCAGCAGCCAAGAACAGACTAGCGGGAACACCGGGGAGCTGTTTTTT.

The CDR3 coding sequence is TGTGCCAGCCGACCGAAACCCAACTATGGCTACACCTTC. Its protein is CASRPKPNYGYTF. The rearrangement uses TRBV6-5 and TRBJ1-2; no clear D. The CDR3 extends over 13 amino acids. Trimming took off 8 bases at V and 2 bases at J, with 12 bases between the two ends. Germline-derived CDR1 and CDR2 are MNHEY and SVGAGI.

The chain couples TRBV10-1 to TRBJ1-1; 9 bases line up with TRBD1. After removal of 1 base from V and 12 bases from J, the junction contained 9 bases not matched to a gene. The CDR3 is 14 amino acids. Germline CDR1 reads WNHNN; CDR2 reads SYGVQD (reference sequence). The CDR3 DNA reads TGCGCCAGCAGTGAGTTTAAGGGACAGGGTTTTACTTTCTTT. Amino acids: CASSEFKGQGFTFF.

This chain joins TRBV4-3 and TRBJ2-3; TRBD2 aligns across 7 bases. CDR3 length equals 17 residues. The V gene end was trimmed by 0 bases and the J gene end by 5 bases; junction bases not matched to a gene: 11. Germline lookup yields CDR1 LGHNA and CDR2 YSLEER. The CDR3 loop is CASSQDGPSGTGDTQYF. The CDR3 nucleotides read TGCGCCAGCAGCCAAGACGGACCTAGCGGAACGGGAGATACGCAGTATTTT.

The table lists this clone with a count of one. The rearrangement uses TRBV7-9 and TRBJ2-7; the D gene is possibly TRBD2 (6 bases). Germline V gives CDR1 SEHNR, CDR2 FQNEAQ (reference sequence). The length of the CDR3 is 15 residues. Trimming took 5 bases from V and 0 from J, leaving 14 bases between them. CDR3 sequence (DNA): TGTGCCAGCAGCCCCCAGGCGGGGAGCTCCTACGAGCAGTACTTC. This translates into CASSPQAGSSYEQYF.

This rearrangement joins TRBV28 to TRBJ2-2; no clear D gene. This CDR3 is built from 15 residues. The germline gives CDR1 MDHEN, CDR2 SYDVKM. V lost 3 bases and J lost 0, with 8 bases in between. This CDR3 is CASSLDGSNTGELFF. The CDR3 region has the DNA TGTGCCAGCAGTTTGGACGGCTCGAACACCGGGGAGCTGTTTTTT.

In its sample, this clone was seen a few times. CDR3 DNA sequence: TGTGCCAGCAGCGTAATGTCTAGCGGGAGTGGGGAGACCCAGTACTTC. Protein: CASSVMSSGSGETQYF. The chain employs TRBV9 and TRBJ2-5; TRBD2 matches at 10 bases. Trimming cost V 1 base and J 5 bases; bases outside gene matches: 8. Per germline, CDR1 SGDLS and CDR2 YYNGEE. The CDR3 consists of 16 residues. The full variable domain, with the rest looked up from reference TRBV9 and TRBJ2-5, is DSGVTQTPKHLITATGQRVTLRCSPRSGDLSVYWYQQSLDQGLQFLIQYYNGEERAKGNILERFSAQQFPDLHSELNLSSLELGDSALYFCASSVMSSGSGETQYFGPGTRLLVL.

The chain employs TRBV5-1 and TRBJ1-1; 7 bases align to TRBD1. Germline V gives CDR1 SGHRS, CDR2 YFSETQ. CDR3 length: 15 residues. V was clipped by 4 bases and J by 0 bases; unmatched bases: 6. The CDR3 sequence is CASSLTGQLNTEAFF. The CDR3 coding sequence is TGCGCCAGCAGCCTGACGGGACAGCTGAACACTGAAGCTTTCTTT.

This clone came up a few times. Other nucleotide sequences in the sample specify the same CDR3. This sequence joins TRBV5-4 and TRBJ2-7, with no clear D. CDR1 is SGHNT, CDR2 YYREEE, per germline (reference sequence). The CDR3 has 12 residues. Between the trimmed V and J ends, which lost 0 bases and 3 bases, there was a span of 4 bases. The DNA of the CDR3 is TGTGCCAGCAGCTTGGATCGCTACGAGCAGTACTTC. It yields the protein CASSLDRYEQYF.

V and J are TRBV2 and TRBJ1-1; D may be TRBD1 (5 bases). This CDR3 is built from 13 residues. Trimming took 4 bases from V and 2 from J, leaving 8 bases between them. In germline, CDR1 is SNHLY, CDR2 FYNNEI. The CDR3 sequence is CASSGQRNTEAFF. CDR3 bases: TGTGCCAGCAGTGGACAGAGAAACACTGAAGCTTTCTTT.

V gene TRBV11-1 combines with J gene TRBJ2-5, with TRBD1 identical over 7 bases. The CDR3 totals 15 residues. Germline V gives CDR1 SGHAT, CDR2 FQDESV (reference sequence). After removal of 4 bases from V and 2 bases from J, the junction contained 7 bases not matched to a gene. The CDR3 sequence is CASSSGQAVQETQYF. Here the CDR3 DNA reads TGTGCCAGCAGCTCTGGACAGGCTGTACAAGAGACCCAGTACTTC.

This chain uses TRBV5-1 with TRBJ2-3; 7 bases map to TRBD1. In germline, CDR1 is SGHRS, CDR2 YFSETQ. The ends lost 4 bases at V and 0 bases at J; junction bases unmatched: 11. The CDR3 has 17 amino acids. The CDR3 nucleotides are TGCGCCAGCAGCGGGGCGGCAGGGGGAGCTAGCACAGATACGCAGTATTTT. Translated: CASSGAAGGASTDTQYF.

This chain connects TRBV10-3 to TRBJ2-3; maybe TRBD1 (6 bases). The CDR3 is made up of 14 amino acids. Germline lookup yields CDR1 ENHRY and CDR2 SYGVKD. V lost 6 bases to trimming and J lost 3 bases, with 13 bases between them. In DNA, the CDR3 is TGTGCCATCAGGGACAGCCAGGGGACAGATACGCAGTATTTT. It encodes CAIRDSQGTDTQYF.

The chain has TRBV5-4 and TRBJ1-6, with D possibly TRBD1 on 6 matching bases. Germline V gene sequence: CDR1 SGHNT, CDR2 YYREEE (reference sequence). V was cut by 4 bases and J by 9 bases, with 17 bases left in between. The CDR3 has 15 residues. The chain's CDR3 is CASSTQGNPTSPLHF. CDR3 nucleotides: TGTGCCAGCAGCACACAGGGAAACCCCACTTCACCCCTCCACTTT. The complete variable domain, with remaining parts taken from reference TRBV5-4 and TRBJ1-6, reads ETGVTQSPTHLIKTRGQQVTLRCSSQSGHNTVSWYQQALGQGPQFIFQYYREEENGRGNFPPRFSGLQFPNYSSELNVNALELDDSALYLCASSTQGNPTSPLHFGNGTRLTVT.

This chain connects TRBV5-1 to TRBJ1-1; D is uncertain. Germline CDR1 reads SGHRS; CDR2 reads YFSETQ. The CDR3 has 14 residues. The V gene lost 1 base and the J gene lost 1 base, with 8 bases spanning the gap. The CDR3 reads CASSLNPGNTEAFF. In DNA, the CDR3 is TGCGCCAGCAGCTTGAATCCAGGGAACACTGAAGCTTTCTTT.

This chain connects TRBV19 to TRBJ1-3; D is undetermined. CDR1 and CDR2 (germline): LNHDA, SQIVND (reference sequence). The CDR3 covers 12 residues. Trimming left V 8 bases short and J 0 bases short, with 5 bases between. CDR3: CASETSGNTIYF. CDR3 nucleotide sequence: TGTGCCAGTGAGACCTCTGGAAACACCATATATTTT.

The V call is TRBV5-1, the J call TRBJ1-5; possible D gene TRBD1, 5 bases. Trimming took 2 bases from V and 3 from J, leaving 12 bases between them. The CDR3 consists of 15 residues. Germline CDR1 and CDR2: SGHRS and YFSETQ. This chain's CDR3 is CASSLGGEVNQPQHF. The CDR3 nucleotides read TGCGCCAGCAGCTTAGGAGGGGAGGTCAATCAGCCCCAGCATTTT.

This clone was recorded a few times. The chain has TRBV29-1 and TRBJ1-5; D gene ambiguous. Per germline, CDR1 SQVTM and CDR2 ANQGSEA. V dropped 5 bases and J dropped 2 bases, with 7 bases sitting between them. The CDR3 is 12 residues long. The CDR3 region is CSVSWGNQPQHF. The DNA of the CDR3 is TGCAGCGTTTCTTGGGGCAATCAGCCCCAGCATTTT.